A selection of T cell receptor beta chains follows, all from one sample in a study of CD8+CD57+ T cells in acquired aplastic anemia. One entry per CDR3 protein results from TCRdb running MiXCR on the reads. In the table there are a few hundred thousand distinct CDR3 sequences, approximately 60% of which are singletons. The sample consisted of sorted CD4+, CD8+, or CD8+CD57+ T cells (not recorded which) from PBMCs. The receptors derive from a human donor in good health. CDR3s include the opening cysteine and the closing phenylalanine or tryptophan. A D gene is named only where the DNA matches it firmly. Clone size, where shown, is once, few, many, or a class for clones that have expanded.

D gene	J gene	V gene	clone size	CDR3 DNA	CDR3 protein
NA	TRBJ2-7	TRBV4-2	NA	TGTGCCAGCAGCGCCTTACTGACAAATCCTCGCTACGAGCAGTACTTC	CASSALLTNPRYEQYF
TRBD1	TRBJ2-5	TRBV24-1	NA	TGTGCCACCAGTGGCTTTGACAGGGACCAAGAGACCCAGTACTTC	CATSGFDRDQETQYF
TRBD1	TRBJ1-1	TRBV9	NA	TGTGCCAGCACCCCGACAGGGGGCATTGAAGCTTTCTTT	CASTPTGGIEAFF
TRBD2	TRBJ2-5	TRBV6-4	NA	TGTGCCGGCAGCCTTAGCGGGAGTACAGAGACCCAGTACTTC	CAGSLSGSTETQYF
NA	TRBJ2-7	TRBV7-3	NA	TGTGCCAGCAGCTTATTAGGAGGACACCGGGAGCTGTACTTC	CASSLLGGHRELYF
NA	TRBJ1-4	TRBV24-1	NA	TGTGCCACCAGTGAGAATGAAAAACTGTTTTTT	CATSENEKLFF
NA	TRBJ2-5	TRBV7-7	NA	TGTGCTAGCAGCTTAGAGTGGGGAAGAGCCCAGTACTTC	CASSLEWGRAQYF
NA	TRBJ1-5	TRBV20-1	NA	TGCAGTGCGGCCGGGACACATGATCAGCCCCAGCATTTT	CSAAGTHDQPQHF
NA	TRBJ2-5	TRBV5-6	NA	TGTGCCAGCAGCTTCTGGGCCCAAGAGACCCAGTACTTC	CASSFWAQETQYF
NA	TRBJ2-1	TRBV7-2	NA	TGTGCCAGCAGCTCCCGTAGTGGTGAGCAGTTCTTC	CASSSRSGEQFF
NA	TRBJ1-1	TRBV7-6	NA	TGTGCCAGCAGCTTGCGGCCAGCAGACGGTGAAGCTTTCTTT	CASSLRPADGEAFF
NA	TRBJ2-6	TRBV7-2	NA	TGTGCCAGCAGCTTAGTCGATGGGGCCAACGTCCTGACTTTC	CASSLVDGANVLTF
NA	TRBJ2-4	TRBV19	NA	TGTGCCAGTTCCATGGGGTCCAAAAACATTCAGTACTTC	CASSMGSKNIQYF
TRBD1	TRBJ2-7	TRBV2	many	TGTGCCAGCAGCACCCCGGGACAGGGGGGCGAGCAGTACTTC	CASSTPGQGGEQYF
NA	TRBJ2-7	TRBV7-2	NA	TGTGCCAGCAGTCGGACGGTCTCCTACGAGCAGTACTTC	CASSRTVSYEQYF
NA	TRBJ2-1	TRBV7-3	NA	TGTGCCAGCAGCCCGACGGGGGGGACAGATACGCAGTTCTTC	CASSPTGGTDTQFF
TRBD2	TRBJ2-7	TRBV5-1	many	TGCGCCAGCAGCTGGGGACTAGCGGGAGAGCAGTACTTC	CASSWGLAGEQYF
NA	TRBJ2-3	TRBV20-1	NA	TGCAGTGCTAGGCCTGGACTACGTTTT	CSARPGLRF
TRBD1	TRBJ2-5	TRBV20-1	once	TGCAGTGCTCCCCGGACAGGCCAAGAGACCCAGTACTTC	CSAPRTGQETQYF
NA	TRBJ2-3	TRBV28	NA	TGTGCCACTAGTGGAGGGGTCACAGATACGCAGTATTTT	CATSGGVTDTQYF
NA	TRBJ1-6	TRBV2	once	TGTGCCAGCAGTGATTATGGAAACAGGGAGGGCTATAATTCACCCCTCCACTTT	CASSDYGNREGYNSPLHF
NA	TRBJ2-7	TRBV29-1	NA	TGCAGCGCTGCCGGGACCCCCTACGAGCAGTACTTC	CSAAGTPYEQYF
NA	TRBJ1-2	TRBV12-3/TRBV12-4	NA	TGTGCCAGCAGTACCCAAAGGGGTACGTTGGACTACACCTTC	CASSTQRGTLDYTF
TRBD1	TRBJ1-2	TRBV5-4	NA	TGTGCCAGCAGCAGGGACAGGGCCGAGTATGGCTACACCTTC	CASSRDRAEYGYTF
NA	TRBJ1-1	TRBV12-3/TRBV12-4	NA	TGTGCCAGCAGTCCACCGTATCGACAGGCGACTGAAGCTTTCTTT	CASSPPYRQATEAFF
TRBD1	TRBJ1-4	TRBV2	many	TGTGCCAGCAGTGAAGAAATCGGGACAGGGTTAGGGCCTAATGAAAAACTGTTTTTT	CASSEEIGTGLGPNEKLFF
NA	TRBJ1-1	TRBV6-1	NA	TGTGCCAGCAGCTTAACGGTCGAGAGTGAAGCTTTCTTT	CASSLTVESEAFF
NA	TRBJ2-2	TRBV24-1	NA	TGTGCCACCAGTGTGGGAGTCGGGTCTGGGGAGCTGTTTTTT	CATSVGVGSGELFF
TRBD2	TRBJ2-1	TRBV25-1	NA	TGTGCCAGCAGTAGGTTAGCGGGAGACAATGAGCAGTTCTTC	CASSRLAGDNEQFF
TRBD1	TRBJ2-7	TRBV14	once	TGTGCCAGCAGCCAAGCGAAAAGAGGGACAGGGGTCTCCTACGAGCAGTACTTC	CASSQAKRGTGVSYEQYF
NA	TRBJ2-3	TRBV7-9	many	TGTGCCAGCAGACCCTCAGAGACAGATACGCAGTATTTT	CASRPSETDTQYF
TRBD1	TRBJ2-7	TRBV2	NA	TGTGCCACCAGTTGGGACAGCTACGAGCAGTACTTC	CATSWDSYEQYF
NA	TRBJ1-6	TRBV20-1	NA	TGCAGTGCTCAGCCCGGGACCTACGCTAGTTCACCCCTCCACTTT	CSAQPGTYASSPLHF
NA	TRBJ1-3	TRBV19	NA	TGTGCCAGTAGTGAGGGAATCGGAAACACCATATATTTT	CASSEGIGNTIYF
TRBD2	TRBJ2-3	TRBV24-1	NA	TGTGCCACCAGTGACCAAAAAAGGGGACTAGCGGAGAGCACAGATACGCAGTATTTT	CATSDQKRGLAESTDTQYF
TRBD1	TRBJ1-2	TRBV7-2	many	TGTGCCAGCAGCCTAGGGCCGGACAGGGTTAACTATGGCTACACCTTC	CASSLGPDRVNYGYTF
TRBD2	TRBJ2-3	TRBV24-1	NA	TGTGCCACCAGTGAGGCTAGCGGAGGCACAGATACGCAGTATTTT	CATSEASGGTDTQYF
TRBD1	TRBJ2-7	TRBV7-3	NA	TGTGCTAGCAGCTTAATAGGGGGACAGGGTAATCCCGAGCAGTACTTC	CASSLIGGQGNPEQYF
NA	TRBJ2-7	TRBV20-1	NA	TGCAGTGCTAGTGGTGCTGACAGGAACTACGAGCAGTACTTC	CSASGADRNYEQYF
NA	TRBJ2-1	TRBV10-1	NA	TGCGCCAGCATCCCCCACCACAATGAGCAGTTCTTC	CASIPHHNEQFF
TRBD1	TRBJ1-6	TRBV20-1	NA	TGCAGTGCTGGAGAGGGGGGACAGGGTTCGAATTCACCCCTCCACTTT	CSAGEGGQGSNSPLHF
NA	TRBJ1-1	TRBV25-1	NA	TGTGCCAGCAGTGAAAAGACGGATAAGAACACTGAAGCTTTCTTT	CASSEKTDKNTEAFF
NA	TRBJ2-7	TRBV12-3/TRBV12-4	many	TGTGCCAGCAGTACCGGGACGGATAGCTACGAGCAGTACTTC	CASSTGTDSYEQYF
TRBD2	TRBJ2-2	TRBV20-1	NA	TGCAGTGCTAGAGCCTGGGGTAGCGGGGGGAACACCGGGGAGCTGTTTTTT	CSARAWGSGGNTGELFF
TRBD1	TRBJ2-7	TRBV7-2	NA	TGTGCCAGCAGCACCCCGACAGGGTCCTACGAGCAGTACTTC	CASSTPTGSYEQYF
TRBD1	TRBJ2-3	TRBV10-3	many	TGTGCCACCAAGGGGGCGTTCGGCACAGATACGCAGTATTTT	CATKGAFGTDTQYF
NA	TRBJ2-7	TRBV7-6	NA	TGTGCCAGCAGCACCACTACTGGCTGGGAGCAGTACTTC	CASSTTTGWEQYF
NA	TRBJ1-6	TRBV10-3	NA	TGTGCCACCTGGGTCAGTTCGAATTCACCCCTCCACTTT	CATWVSSNSPLHF
NA	TRBJ1-1	TRBV10-2	many	TGCGCCAGCATGAGAAGGGAGGGTGAAGCTTTCTTT	CASMRREGEAFF
TRBD1	TRBJ1-2	TRBV20-1	few	TGCAGTGCTAGAGACAGGGGGGACGGCTACACCTTC	CSARDRGDGYTF
NA	TRBJ1-4	TRBV29-1	NA	TGCAGCTCCAGGGGAGCAACTAATGAAAAACTGTTTTTT	CSSRGATNEKLFF
TRBD1	TRBJ2-5	TRBV7-3	once	TGTGCTAGCAGCTCCCAGACAGGGGGCGGGCAAGAGACCCAGTACTTC	CASSSQTGGGQETQYF
NA	TRBJ1-2	TRBV7-2	NA	TGTGCCAGCAGCCCATCGGGGGGGCTCTATGGCTACACCTTC	CASSPSGGLYGYTF
NA	TRBJ2-3	TRBV27	NA	TGTGCCAGCAGTTTAGGACTGGCCAGGTATTTT	CASSLGLARYF